These 27 T cell receptor beta chains were all obtained from the same sample, sequenced in a study of regulatory dendritic cells for organ transplantation. These receptors are not linked to any known antigen. Sorted T cells were CFSE-labeled and cultured more than 4 days with allogeneic regulatory or mature dendritic cells at 1:10. Only in-frame clones appear in the TCRdb table, and some are missing; sequencing was by immunoSEQ multiplex PCR. The table shows 20,000 to 25,000 clones, with 85% occurring only once. Input material: naive CD4+ T cells from blood cultured with dendritic cells. Subset: CD45RA+ naive T cells. Receptors were obtained from a human donor in good health.

The chain recombines TRBV7-3 with TRBJ1-5; no clear D gene. The CDR3 is made up of 16 amino acids. Germline CDR1 SGHTA, CDR2 FQGTGA. V gave up 5 bases and J gave up 0 bases, with 14 bases separating them. The CDR3 nucleotides are TGTGCCAGCAGCAATCAGGACCTGAGTAGCAATCAGCCCCAGCATTTT. Translated: CASSNQDLSSNQPQHF. The full variable domain, completed using reference TRBV7-3 and TRBJ1-5, is GAGVSQTPSNKVTEKGKYVELRCDPISGHTALYWYRQSLGQGPEFLIYFQGTGAADDSGLPNDRFFAVRPEGSVSTLKIQRTERGDSAVYLCASSNQDLSSNQPQHFGDGTRLSIL.

This rearrangement joins TRBV6-6 to TRBJ1-2; D gene ambiguous. V gave up 11 bases and J gave up 3 bases, with 10 bases separating them. CDR1 is MNHNY, CDR2 SVGAGI, per germline (reference sequence). The CDR3 covers 11 residues. CDR3 bases: TGTGCCTCAAATCGGGACTATGGCTACACCTTC. This sequence encodes CASNRDYGYTF.

This clone appeared a single time. This chain uses TRBV6-5 with TRBJ1-4; no clear D gene. The CDR3 loop spans 12 amino acids. Germline values: CDR1 MNHEY, CDR2 SVGAGI. V shed 6 bases and J shed 6 bases, with 8 bases lying between them. The CDR3 region has the DNA TGTGCCAGCAGGAACAGCTATGAAAAACTGTTTTTT. The encoded protein is CASRNSYEKLFF.

The gene calls are TRBV4-3 and TRBJ2-7, with D tentatively TRBD2 (6 bases). V was clipped by 3 bases and J by 4 bases, with 13 bases between them. This CDR3 is built from 14 residues. Germline V CDR1 and CDR2: LGHNA, YSLEER. The CDR3 DNA sequence: TGCGCCAGCAGCCAGGACCGTCGGGGGTACGAGCAGTACTTC. It translates to CASSQDRRGYEQYF.

CDR3 in amino acids: CASSPLAKNIQYF. In nucleotides, the CDR3 is TGCGCCAGCAGCCCGCTAGCCAAAAACATTCAGTACTTC. V gene TRBV4-1 combines with J gene TRBJ2-4; D not certain. CDR3 size: 13 residues. Trimming pared 4 bases from V and 0 bases from J, leaving 4 bases between. The germline V gene encodes CDR1 MGHRA and CDR2 YSYEKL.

This chain uses TRBV5-1 with TRBJ1-2; D is ambiguous. The CDR3 is 14 residues long. The V gene's germline CDR1 is SGHRS and CDR2 YFSETQ. V gave up 0 bases and J gave up 3 bases, with 9 bases separating them. The CDR3 is CASSLVPEDYGYTF. CDR3 nucleotide sequence: TGCGCCAGCAGCTTGGTCCCTGAGGACTATGGCTACACCTTC.

The V gene is TRBV19, the J gene TRBJ1-2; the D is unclear. Looked up from germline, CDR1 is LNHDA and CDR2 is SQIVND (reference sequence). V shed 6 bases and J shed 2 bases, with 16 bases lying between them. The CDR3 totals 15 residues. The CDR3 is CASSDATALNYGYTF. For the CDR3, the DNA is TGTGCCAGTAGCGACGCAACGGCCCTAAACTATGGCTACACCTTC.

The chain employs TRBV5-4 and TRBJ2-7; D gene uncertain. Germline CDR1 SGHNT, CDR2 YYREEE (reference sequence). V lost 4 bases and J 1 base, leaving 9 bases between the germline ends. The CDR3 has 13 residues. For the CDR3, the DNA is TGTGCCAGCAGCCGGACGGCTTCCTACGAGCAGTACTTC. This codes for CASSRTASYEQYF.

Remarks on this clone: At one end the junction does not follow the germline gene, possibly because of a read error. V is TRBV7-7 and J is TRBJ2-1, with a weak D call TRBD1 (6 bases). Germline V gene data show CDR1 as SSHAT and CDR2 as FNYEAQ (reference sequence). The CDR3 is made up of 12 amino acids. CDR3 bases: TGTGCTAGCAGCTTCCAGGGGAATGAGCAGTTCTTC. It codes for CASSFQGNEQFF.

The J gene is TRBJ1-2, the V gene TRBV19; 9 positions agree with TRBD1. Germline V gene sequence: CDR1 LNHDA, CDR2 SQIVND (reference sequence). The CDR3 is 15 residues long. J lost 5 bases, V lost 3 bases, and 7 bases had no gene match. Here the CDR3 DNA reads TGTGCCAGTAGTATTACCACAGGGGGCGAGTATGGCTACACCTTC. It translates to CASSITTGGEYGYTF.

This clone was seen just once. The rearrangement links TRBV4-1 to TRBJ2-7; 9 bases agree with TRBD1. CDR1 and CDR2 (germline): MGHRA, YSYEKL. This CDR3 has 15 residues. Trimming at V came to 3 bases and at J to 1 base, leaving 4 bases not matched to a gene. CDR3 DNA: TGCGCCAGCAGCCAGGCCGGGACAGGGTCCTACGAGCAGTACTTC. Its protein is CASSQAGTGSYEQYF.

In DNA form, the CDR3 reads TGCGCCAGCAGCCAAGCATCGGCTTCTGGGGCCAACGTCCTGACTTTC. Translation: CASSQASASGANVLTF. The rearrangement joins TRBV4-3 to TRBJ2-6; D gene unclear. The CDR3 has 16 amino acids. The ends were cut back, 1 base at V and 1 base at J, with 8 bases in the middle. Per the germline V gene, CDR1 is LGHNA and CDR2 is YSLEER.

The chain uses TRBV7-9 and TRBJ1-5; unclear D gene. From germline, CDR1 is SEHNR and CDR2 FQNEAQ (reference sequence). The CDR3 consists of 17 residues. With 1 base removed from V and 0 bases from J, the gap between germline ends came to 13 bases. The chain's CDR3 is CASSLGGGRGSNQPQHF. The CDR3 coding sequence is TGTGCCAGCAGCTTAGGGGGAGGGCGTGGTAGCAATCAGCCCCAGCATTTT.

The V and J genes are TRBV7-2 and TRBJ1-2; D might be TRBD1 (6 bases). CDR3 length equals 13 residues. CDR1 is SGHTA, CDR2 FQGNSA, per germline. V gave up 2 bases and J gave up 3 bases, with 7 bases separating them. CDR3 in DNA: TGTGCCAGCAGCTTACAGGGGTACTATGGCTACACCTTC. Protein: CASSLQGYYGYTF.

The chain is built from TRBV7-9 and TRBJ2-5; possible D gene TRBD1, 5 bases. Germline CDR1 is SEHNR and CDR2 is FQNEAQ (reference sequence). V was trimmed by 3 bases and J by 5 bases, leaving 22 bases between them. The CDR3 spans 17 residues. The CDR3 region has the DNA TGTGCCAGCAGCTTCAGGGAACAACCGCCGGCCGTTGAGACCCAGTACTTC. This encodes CASSFREQPPAVETQYF.

The chain combines TRBV18 with TRBJ1-5; possibly TRBD1 for D (5 bases). Trimming pared 3 bases from V and 6 bases from J, leaving 21 bases between. The CDR3 totals 17 residues. CDR1 is KGHSH and CDR2 is LQKENI in the germline V gene. CDR3 residues: CASSPGTGGNAGQPQHF. DNA for the CDR3: TGTGCCAGCTCACCCGGGACCGGGGGTAATGCGGGTCAGCCCCAGCATTTT.

The rearrangement links TRBV18 to TRBJ2-5; no firm D call. This CDR3 is 11 amino acids long. V lost 4 bases and J lost 5, with 5 bases in between. CDR1 and CDR2 from the germline V gene are KGHSH and LQKENI. Here the CDR3 reads CASSRDETQYF. CDR3 coding DNA: TGTGCCAGCTCACGTGACGAGACCCAGTACTTC.

The chain recombines TRBV6-5 with TRBJ2-5; 12 bases are shared with TRBD1. Germline CDR1 is MNHEY and CDR2 is SVGAGI. V shed 6 bases, J shed 5 bases, and the junction held 7 bases outside the gene matches. The CDR3 has 15 amino acids. As DNA, the CDR3 is TGTGCCAGCAGGCGGGACAGGGGGCGAACGGAGACCCAGTACTTC. Translated, it gives CASRRDRGRTETQYF.

The rearrangement uses TRBV6-5 and TRBJ2-1, with 7 nucleotides matching TRBD1. The J segment lost 8 bases and the V segment lost 2 bases, leaving 9 bases of the junction unmatched. Germline V CDR1 and CDR2: MNHEY, SVGAGI. The CDR3 length is 15 residues. The CDR3 DNA sequence: TGTGCCAGCAGTTACAACGACAGGGAAGTTTATGAGCAGTTCTTC. Translating it yields CASSYNDREVYEQFF.

V is TRBV18 and J is TRBJ1-1, with D maybe TRBD1 (5 bases). CDR1 is KGHSH and CDR2 is LQKENI in the germline V gene. Trimming pared 2 bases from V and 4 bases from J, leaving 11 bases between. There are 14 residues in the CDR3. As DNA, the CDR3 is TGTGCCAGCTCACCATCTATGGGGGGCACTGAAGCTTTCTTT. Translation: CASSPSMGGTEAFF.

The J gene is TRBJ1-4, the V gene TRBV7-2; D remains unclear. The V gene lost 1 base and the J gene lost 7 bases, with 16 bases spanning the gap. The germline V gene encodes CDR1 SGHTA and CDR2 FQGNSA. This CDR3 contains 16 residues. The CDR3 loop is CASSLVGGSASEKLFF. CDR3 coding DNA: TGTGCCAGCAGCTTAGTTGGCGGTTCAGCGTCTGAAAAACTGTTTTTT.

The rearrangement joins TRBV30 to TRBJ2-2, with D possibly TRBD2 on 5 matching bases. V lost 2 bases to trimming and J lost 6 bases, with 7 bases between them. CDR3 size: 12 residues. CDR1 GTSNPN and CDR2 SVGIG come from the germline V gene (reference sequence). CDR3 sequence: CAWSRRAGELFF. Here the CDR3 DNA reads TGTGCCTGGAGTAGGCGGGCCGGGGAGCTGTTTTTT.

The CDR3 DNA sequence: TGTGCCAGCAGCTTACTGTACAGAACGAAGGACATTCAGTACTTC. Protein sequence: CASSLLYRTKDIQYF. The chain couples TRBV7-2 to TRBJ2-4; unclear D gene. V was shortened by 2 bases and J by 8 bases, with 16 bases between the two germline ends. Per germline, CDR1 SGHTA and CDR2 FQGNSA. CDR3 length: 15 residues.

CDR3 sequence: CSVGAGETQYF. In DNA form, the CDR3 reads TGCAGCGTTGGGGCGGGAGAGACCCAGTACTTC. The chain carries TRBV29-1 and TRBJ2-5, with TRBD2 as a possible D gene (5 bases). Germline CDR1 is SQVTM and CDR2 is ANQGSEA. This CDR3 is built from 11 residues. Between the trimmed V and J ends, which lost 4 bases and 4 bases, there was a span of 7 bases.

The rearrangement links TRBV28 to TRBJ1-2; possible D gene TRBD1, 6 bases. The V end was cut by 5 bases, the J end by 4 bases, with 14 bases between. Germline assignment: CDR1 MDHEN and CDR2 SYDVKM. The CDR3 is 14 residues long. CDR3 protein: CASSGLGQPYGYTF. CDR3 in DNA: TGTGCCAGCAGTGGCCTTGGACAGCCCTATGGCTACACCTTC.

V gene TRBV7-2 combines with J gene TRBJ2-4, with D tentatively TRBD2 (6 bases). CDR3 length: 13 residues. CDR1 and CDR2 (germline): SGHTA, FQGNSA. Trimming removed 1 base from V and 9 bases from J, with 10 bases in between. The DNA of the CDR3 is TGTGCCAGCAGCTTAGGACCCGGGGGCATTCAGTACTTC. It is translated as CASSLGPGGIQYF.

The rearrangement links TRBV7-2 to TRBJ2-7; tentative D call: TRBD2 (6 bases). From germline, CDR1 is SGHTA and CDR2 FQGNSA. The CDR3 sequence is 15 residues long. The V end was cut by 3 bases, the J end by 0 bases, with 12 bases between. The DNA for the CDR3 is TGTGCCAGCAGCTTCGAGCGGGCCTACTCCTACGAGCAGTACTTC. Translation gives CASSFERAYSYEQYF.